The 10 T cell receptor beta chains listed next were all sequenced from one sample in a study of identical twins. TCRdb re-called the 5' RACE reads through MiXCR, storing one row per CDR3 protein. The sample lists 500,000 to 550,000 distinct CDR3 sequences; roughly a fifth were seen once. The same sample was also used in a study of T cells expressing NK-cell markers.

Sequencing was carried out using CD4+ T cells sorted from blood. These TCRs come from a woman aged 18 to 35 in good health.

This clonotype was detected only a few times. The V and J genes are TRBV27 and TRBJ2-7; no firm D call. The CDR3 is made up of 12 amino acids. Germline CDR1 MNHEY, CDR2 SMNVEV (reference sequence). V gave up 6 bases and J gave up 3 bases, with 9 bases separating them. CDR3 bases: TGTGCCAGCAGGGGAATTTACTACGAGCAGTACTTC. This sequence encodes CASRGIYYEQYF.

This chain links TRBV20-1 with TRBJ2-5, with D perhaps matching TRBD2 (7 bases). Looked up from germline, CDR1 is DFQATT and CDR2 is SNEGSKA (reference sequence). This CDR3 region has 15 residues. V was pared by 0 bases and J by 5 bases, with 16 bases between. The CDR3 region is CSARDGGAGVETQYF. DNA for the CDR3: TGCAGTGCTAGAGATGGGGGGGCAGGAGTGGAGACCCAGTACTTC.

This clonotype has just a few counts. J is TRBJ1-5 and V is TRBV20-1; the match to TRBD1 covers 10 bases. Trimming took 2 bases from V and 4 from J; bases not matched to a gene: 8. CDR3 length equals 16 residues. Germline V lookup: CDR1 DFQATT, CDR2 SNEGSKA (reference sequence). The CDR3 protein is CSARPTGTGANQPQHF. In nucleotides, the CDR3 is TGCAGTGCTAGACCTACCGGGACAGGGGCGAATCAGCCCCAGCATTTT.

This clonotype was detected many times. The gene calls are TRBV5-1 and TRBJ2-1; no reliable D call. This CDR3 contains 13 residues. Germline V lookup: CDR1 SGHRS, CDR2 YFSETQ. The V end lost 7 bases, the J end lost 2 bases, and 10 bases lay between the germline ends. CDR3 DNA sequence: TGCGCCAGCTCAACAGATACCTACAATGAGCAGTTCTTC. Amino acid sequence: CASSTDTYNEQFF. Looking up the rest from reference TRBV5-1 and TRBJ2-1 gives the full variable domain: KAGVTQTPRYLIKTRGQQVTLSCSPISGHRSVSWYQQTPGQGLQFLFEYFSETQRNKGNFPGRFSGRQFSNSRSEMNVSTLELGDSALYLCASSTDTYNEQFFGPGTRLTVL.

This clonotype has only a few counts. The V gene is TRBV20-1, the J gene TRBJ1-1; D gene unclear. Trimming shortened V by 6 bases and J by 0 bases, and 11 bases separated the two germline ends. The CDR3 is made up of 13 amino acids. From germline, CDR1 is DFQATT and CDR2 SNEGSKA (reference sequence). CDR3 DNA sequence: TGCAGTGCCGTTGACACCATGAACACTGAAGCTTTCTTT. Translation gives CSAVDTMNTEAFF.

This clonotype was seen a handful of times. In nucleotides, the CDR3 is TGTGCCAGCAGTTGGGATCCCTCCGGGCCCTACGAGCAGTACTTC. It translates to CASSWDPSGPYEQYF. J is TRBJ2-7 and V is TRBV12-3 or TRBV12-4; D remains ambiguous. The germline V and J ends were trimmed by 4 bases and 2 bases, with 15 bases remaining between them. CDR3 size: 15 residues.

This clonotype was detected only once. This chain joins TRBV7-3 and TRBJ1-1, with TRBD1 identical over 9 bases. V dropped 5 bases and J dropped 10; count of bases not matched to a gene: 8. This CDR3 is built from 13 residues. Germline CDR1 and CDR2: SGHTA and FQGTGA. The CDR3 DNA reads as TGTGCCAGCAGCCCTATACAGGGGGCTGCAGCTTTCTTT. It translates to CASSPIQGAAAFF.

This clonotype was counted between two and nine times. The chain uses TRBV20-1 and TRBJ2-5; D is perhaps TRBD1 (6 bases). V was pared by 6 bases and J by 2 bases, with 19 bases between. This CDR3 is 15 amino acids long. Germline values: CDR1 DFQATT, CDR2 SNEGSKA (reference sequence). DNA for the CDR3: TGCAGTGCCACCGGGACACTCAATTGGCAAGAGACCCAGTACTTC. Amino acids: CSATGTLNWQETQYF.

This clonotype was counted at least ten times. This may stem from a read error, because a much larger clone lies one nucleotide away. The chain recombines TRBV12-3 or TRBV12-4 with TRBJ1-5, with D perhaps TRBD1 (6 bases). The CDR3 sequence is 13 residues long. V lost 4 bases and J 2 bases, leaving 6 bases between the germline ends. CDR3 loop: CASSSGGNQPQHF. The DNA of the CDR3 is TGTGCCAGCAGTTCAGGGGGCAATCAGCCCCAGCATTTT.

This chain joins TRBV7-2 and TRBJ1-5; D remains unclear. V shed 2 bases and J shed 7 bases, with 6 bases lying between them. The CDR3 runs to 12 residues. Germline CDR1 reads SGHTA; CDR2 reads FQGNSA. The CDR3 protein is CASSLPYQPQHF. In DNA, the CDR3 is TGTGCCAGCAGCTTACCCTACCAGCCCCAGCATTTT.